This T cell receptor beta chain comes out of a study of CD8+ T cells in alopecia areata. RNA extraction and reverse transcription yielded cDNA as sequencing template. The repertoire was sequenced with immunoSEQ multiplex PCR; TCRdb's copy has only in-frame clones and lacks some. Among roughly 170,000 clones listed, 50% to 60% were seen once. CDR1 is LGHNA and CDR2 is YNFKEQ in the germline V gene. The CDR3 sequence is 13 residues long. Trimming took off 5 bases at V and 2 bases at J, with 10 bases between the two ends. The clonotype was recovered from a human donor with alopecia areata. The V and J genes are TRBV4-2 and TRBJ2-7, with D maybe TRBD2 (5 bases). The sample here was CD4+ T cells sorted from blood, taken at week 0. CDR3 sequence reads: CASSEGSTYEQYF. CDR3 sequence (DNA): TGTGCCAGCAGCGAGGGCAGTACCTACGAGCAGTACTTC.